The 3 T cell receptor beta chains reported below all come from one sample, sequenced in a study of CD8+ T cells in alopecia areata. RNA extraction and reverse transcription yielded cDNA as sequencing template. The method was immunoSEQ multiplex PCR; TCRdb's version includes in-frame clones alone and lacks a portion of them. The sample comprises 80,000 to 100,000 clones, 44% of which are singletons, and about 17% rests with the top ten. Treatment specified: oral pan-JAK inhibitor, 5-10 mg twice daily. Sequenced here: CD8+ T cells sorted from blood, sampled at week 24, from a patient treated with tofacitinib. These receptors were obtained from a human donor with alopecia areata.

CDR3 region: CASSPSDGQGAYEQYF. As DNA, the CDR3 is TGTGCCAGCTCGCCCTCCGACGGACAGGGAGCCTACGAGCAGTACTTC. This sequence joins TRBV18 and TRBJ2-7; TRBD1 aligns across 8 bases. The germline V gene has CDR1 KGHSH and CDR2 LQKENI. J was trimmed by 2 bases and V by 6 bases; bases with no gene match: 12. The CDR3 has 16 residues.

This clone was seen more than once but under ten times. This sequence joins TRBV4-3 and TRBJ2-7; D assignment may be TRBD1 or TRBD2 (5 bases each). CDR1 and CDR2 from the germline V gene are LGHNA and YSLEER. CDR3 length: 16 amino acids. V gave up 1 base and J gave up 5 bases, with 18 bases separating them. CDR3 in DNA: TGCGCCAGCAGCCAAGCGAGATACCCCGGGGCCCACGAGCAGTACTTC. Its translation: CASSQARYPGAHEQYF.

The genes are TRBV30 and TRBJ2-5; D is uncertain. CDR3 length equals 15 residues. Germline CDR1 reads GTSNPN; CDR2 reads SVGIG (reference sequence). The ends were cut back, 4 bases at V and 4 bases at J, with 19 bases in the middle. The CDR3 DNA follows: TGTGCCTGGACCGATGCTACGCGGAGAGGAGAGACCCAGTACTTC. Its protein is CAWTDATRRGETQYF.